This T cell receptor beta chain originates from a study of blood T cell repertoires in COVID-19. About the study: The United States, Italy and Spain provided the acute and convalescent COVID-19 samples. PBMCs, B-cell-depleted T cells, or T cells were the source of the cDNA or gDNA that made up the material.

Participants were aged 18 to 89 years, lived in roughly 23 US areas, and enrolled virtually. How the authors handled the data: Reference gene primer amplification yielded estimated nucleated cell counts. The assay was immunoSEQ multiplex PCR, and TCRdb's table has in-frame clones only and misses some. V and J calls and clone size are copied from that table; D and trimming were computed from the DNA. The repertoire includes some 410,000 clones, around 89% of them detected once, and more than 0.9% sits in the top ten. After removal of 3 bases from V and 5 bases from J, the junction contained 3 bases not matched to a gene. The CDR3 runs to 14 residues. From germline, CDR1 is SGHTA and CDR2 FQGNSA.

This clonotype was obtained from a woman in her 30s with acute COVID-19. The chain links TRBV7-2 to TRBJ2-5; 10 bases align to TRBD1. Material for sequencing was PBMCs or T cells enriched from blood (not recorded which). CDR3 loop: CASSFDRGPETQYF. The CDR3 bases are TGTGCCAGCAGCTTCGACAGGGGGCCGGAGACCCAGTACTTC.